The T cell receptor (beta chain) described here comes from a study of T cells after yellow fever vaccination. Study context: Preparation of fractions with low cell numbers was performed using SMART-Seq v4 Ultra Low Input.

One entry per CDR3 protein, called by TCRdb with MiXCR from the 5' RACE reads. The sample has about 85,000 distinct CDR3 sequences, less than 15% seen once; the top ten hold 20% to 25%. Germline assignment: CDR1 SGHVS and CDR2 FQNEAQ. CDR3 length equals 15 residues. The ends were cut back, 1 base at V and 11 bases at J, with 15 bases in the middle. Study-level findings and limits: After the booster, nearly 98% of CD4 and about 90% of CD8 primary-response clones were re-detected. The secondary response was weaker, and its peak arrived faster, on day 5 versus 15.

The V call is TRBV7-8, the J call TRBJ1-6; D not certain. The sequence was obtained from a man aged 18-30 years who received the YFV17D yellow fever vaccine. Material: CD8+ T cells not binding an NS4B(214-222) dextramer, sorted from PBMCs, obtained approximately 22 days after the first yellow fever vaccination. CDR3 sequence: CASSLGGNSLTPLHF. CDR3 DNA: TGTGCCAGCAGCTTAGGGGGAAATTCCCTGACACCCCTCCACTTT.